This T cell receptor beta chain is drawn from a study of blood T cell repertoires in COVID-19. Study overall: Donors in the United States, Italy and Spain gave samples during acute or convalescent COVID-19. T cells, B-cell-depleted T cells, or PBMCs supplied cDNA or gDNA.

A Seattle source enrolled patients during active infection and followed them longitudinally. Germline V gene sequence: CDR1 SNHLY, CDR2 FYNNEI. The CDR3 sequence is 16 residues long. V was cut by 2 bases and J by 4 bases, with 17 bases left in between. Per the authors' pipeline: Reference gene primers were amplified, and this amplification served to estimate nucleated cell counts. Here immunoSEQ multiplex PCR was the method, and the copy in TCRdb shows in-frame clones only, minus some. That table is the source of V, J and clone size, and D and trimming were worked out from the DNA. The sample consists of about 160,000 clones, 90% to 95% of them appearing once.

The TCR was taken from an older woman with COVID-19, enrolled during active disease. The chain has TRBV2 and TRBJ1-1; tentative D call: TRBD1 (5 bases). Material for sequencing was peripheral blood. Written as DNA, the CDR3 is TGTGCCAGCAGTGAATGGAGTGGGGGGGAGGGCACTGAAGCTTTCTTT. Encoded protein: CASSEWSGGEGTEAFF. Complete variable domain (other parts from reference TRBV2 and TRBJ1-1): EPEVTQTPSHQVTQMGQEVILRCVPISNHLYFYWYRQILGQKVEFLVSFYNNEISEKSEIFDDQFSVERPDGSNFTLKIRSTKLEDSAMYFCASSEWSGGEGTEAFFGQGTRLTVV.